This TCR beta chain was recorded in a study of cytotoxic CD8 clonotypes in ibrutinib-treated CLL (dated by TCRdb to the early 2020s). Background on the whole study: The cohort included about 15 treatment-naive and under 13 relapsed/refractory patients; 17 to 18 were IGHV unmutated. Responses were partial in 25 or so patients and complete in 2; after median 68 months follow-up, some 14 stayed in remission and some twelve progressed. Samples at response were collected after a median of roughly 13 months of treatment, with a range of roughly 6 to 40 months. On average, each sample yielded about 260,000 productive templates and 85,000 to 95,000 productive rearrangements. Longitudinal samples were available for about 30% of the 86 trial participants. Cryopreserved peripheral blood mononuclear cells were collected before treatment, at response, and at either disease progression or sustained remission. Every sample from remission and from progressive disease was obtained while the patients were still on ibrutinib. On the study overall, not on this receptor specifically: Baseline clonality was found to be higher than that of age-matched healthy donors and was strongly correlated with circulating CD8+ T-cell counts. Lymph node repertoires were not examined, and the timing of sampling was not matched between patients in sustained remission and those whose disease progressed. Public clonotypes were found to be uncommon and were observed to contract or remain stable during treatment; the increase in clonality was shown to reflect expansion of private clonotypes at ibrutinib response. An increase in clonality was observed at ibrutinib response, with clonality remaining stable during sustained remission and falling back toward baseline at progression.

On a MiSeq, deep resolution sequencing aimed for a depth between 1 in 1 million and 1 in 200,000 T cells, with each clonotype covered approximately 10x on average. TCR beta libraries were generated with the immunoSEQ hsTCRB Kit. Per the original workflow: ImmunoSEQ Data Assistant and ImmunoSEQ Analyzer were used for data analysis, and V, D and J genes were assigned according to IMGT definitions. Clonality was computed as one minus normalized Shannon entropy of productive rearrangement frequencies, ranging from 0 to 1. Public clonotype analysis was restricted to overrepresented clonotypes comprising at least 0.05% of each patient's repertoire. Repertoires from approximately 13 age-matched healthy donors in immuneACCESS were used as clonality controls. The table was pulled from immuneACCESS by TCRdb, which kept in-frame rearrangements only. Such tables lose some clones; where checked, under half of the loss comes from unresolved V genes, and the rest has no known cause. The V and J calls and clone size are taken from that table; D and trimming were inferred from the DNA. The sample records some 80,000 clones, 75% to 85% of which are singletons. The top ten clonotypes cover approximately 5% of the sample.

The CDR3 runs 14 amino acids, cysteine and phenylalanine included. Just CDR3 DNA is preserved here, 42 bases in frame from base 1. In the germline V gene, CDR1 corresponds to LGHNA and CDR2 to YNFKEQ. V drops 0 bases and J drops 5 bases, leaving 8 bases in between. Taken with the paper, the label for time point translates to: more than 10 months on ibrutinib. Roughly 2 micrograms of genomic DNA were extracted from cryopreserved PBMCs for TCR beta library preparation. Longitudinal blood samples from CLL patients receiving ibrutinib monotherapy were subjected to high-throughput TCR beta sequencing. Patients were enrolled in a phase 2 open-label single-center ibrutinib monotherapy trial. Details on this clone: Its specific antigen is unknown. Per-base quality was not reported, and no clone a single base away is much larger than it.

This TCR was recovered from a human donor with chronic lymphocytic leukemia. This chain is built from TRBV4-2 and TRBJ2-1, with no confidently assigned D gene. This material consisted of PBMCs, taken after 12 months of ibrutinib treatment. The CDR3: CASSQDSPDNEQFF. In nucleotides, the sequence is TGTGCCAGCAGCCAAGATTCCCCGGACAATGAGCAGTTCTTC.